The 14 T cell receptor beta chains given below trace back to one sample, sequenced in a study of regulatory T cells in long-lasting Graves disease. The time point: persistent/refractory GD, antithyroid drugs over 5 years with positive TRAb. Making the TCR library involved RNA that had been extracted from PBMCs. HTBI primers from iRepertoire and Arm-PCR of CDR3 regions yielded the TCR beta libraries. Each CDR3 protein is one row after TCRdb ran MiXCR on the multiplex PCR reads. Altogether over 650,000 distinct CDR3 sequences are present, 30% being singletons, with the ten largest covering roughly 40%. The specimen was peripheral blood mononuclear cells (PBMCs), collected when the disease was refractory, from a patient treated with antithyroid drugs. Every receptor here comes from a female donor with Graves disease.

This clonotype has a count of ten or more. The genes are TRBV6-1 and TRBJ1-1, with D maybe TRBD1 (5 bases). Deletions cut 7 bases from V and 0 bases from J, with 21 bases between. CDR3 length: 17 amino acids. Germline V lookup: CDR1 MNHNS, CDR2 SASEGT. CDR3 bases: TGTGCCAGCATCCCCCAGGGCGCCGAGTTCATGAACACTGAAGCTTTCTTT. Translated, it gives CASIPQGAEFMNTEAFF.

The CDR3 region is CASRFRDSSSYEQYF. CDR3 bases: TGCGCCAGCAGGTTCCGGGACTCAAGCTCCTACGAGCAGTACTTC. The chain couples TRBV5-1 to TRBJ2-7; tentatively, D is TRBD2 (6 bases). Trimming pared 5 bases from V and 0 bases from J, leaving 15 bases between. Per germline, CDR1 SGHRS and CDR2 YFSETQ. CDR3 length: 15 residues.

This clonotype was seen a handful of times. The rearrangement uses TRBV29-1 and TRBJ1-1; D perhaps matches TRBD1 (6 bases). The V end was cut by 7 bases, the J end by 8 bases, with 17 bases between. The germline V gene has CDR1 SQVTM and CDR2 ANQGSEA. This CDR3 is built from 12 residues. Here the CDR3 reads CSGGGLYREAFF. The CDR3 nucleotides are TGCAGCGGGGGGGGGCTGTACAGAGAAGCTTTCTTT.

This clonotype was seen only a few times. The chain couples TRBV6-2 or TRBV6-3 to TRBJ2-5; 9 nucleotides match TRBD2. The CDR3 sequence is 20 residues long. Germline CDR1 is MNHEY and CDR2 is SVGEGT. V gave up 2 bases and J gave up 3 bases; unmatched junction bases: 19. CDR3 sequence (DNA): TGTGCCAGCAGTTACGAGGTCAGATTGACTAGCGGCAGGTATAAAGAGACCCAGTACTTC. Translation: CASSYEVRLTSGRYKETQYF.

This clonotype showed up just a few times. The rearrangement joins TRBV5-1 to TRBJ2-7; D perhaps matches TRBD2 (6 bases). The CDR3 length is 14 residues. Germline CDR1 and CDR2: SGHRS and YFSETQ. V dropped 2 bases and J dropped 4 bases, with 13 bases sitting between them. This chain's CDR3 is CASSFGRDWYEQYF. The CDR3 DNA follows: TGCGCCAGCAGCTTCGGGCGGGACTGGTACGAGCAGTACTTC.

V gene TRBV15 combines with J gene TRBJ2-7; D is possibly TRBD2 (6 bases). Germline CDR1 reads LNHNV; CDR2 reads YYDKDF (reference sequence). The CDR3 extends over 15 amino acids. Deletions cut 1 base from V and 2 bases from J, with 12 bases between. The CDR3 here is CATSRAGGRPYEQYF. The CDR3 bases are TGTGCCACCAGCAGAGCGGGTGGGAGGCCCTACGAGCAGTACTTC.

This clonotype showed up many times. This chain connects TRBV2 to TRBJ2-7; D is perhaps TRBD2 (5 bases). The CDR3 covers 14 residues. Germline CDR1 reads SNHLY; CDR2 reads FYNNEI. Trimming took off 7 bases at V and 0 bases at J, with 13 bases between the two ends. The CDR3 is CASTTAGSSYEQYF. The CDR3 DNA follows: TGTGCCAGCACCACAGCTGGGAGCTCCTACGAGCAGTACTTC.

CDR3 region: CASLWENTEAFF. The CDR3 coding sequence is TGTGCCAGCCTATGGGAGAACACTGAAGCTTTCTTT. This chain uses TRBV7-9 with TRBJ1-1, with D uncertain. Trimming stripped 8 bases from V and 1 base from J, with 8 bases between. The germline gives CDR1 SEHNR, CDR2 FQNEAQ (reference sequence). CDR3 length equals 12 residues.

This clonotype was observed a handful of times. J is TRBJ2-7 and V is TRBV5-1; perhaps D is TRBD1 or TRBD2 (6 bases each). CDR1 and CDR2 (germline): SGHRS, YFSETQ. V gave up 0 bases and J gave up 4 bases, with 14 bases separating them. This CDR3 has 15 residues. The CDR3 DNA reads TGCGCCAGCAGCTTGGAAGACGGGGGCGGGTACGAGCAGTACTTC. Its protein is CASSLEDGGGYEQYF.

This clonotype was seen a single time. The rearrangement uses TRBV2 and TRBJ2-5; no definite D call. V gave up 3 bases and J gave up 1 base, with 12 bases separating them. The CDR3 runs to 15 residues. Germline-derived CDR1 and CDR2 are SNHLY and FYNNEI. The CDR3 DNA reads as TGTGCCAGCAGTGACGGTCCCCTGAGCCAAGAGACCCAGTACTTC. Protein sequence: CASSDGPLSQETQYF.

V and J are TRBV5-1 and TRBJ2-7; TRBD2 aligns across 12 bases. Trimming removed 0 bases from V and 4 bases from J; junction bases left unmatched: 8. Germline-derived CDR1 and CDR2 are SGHRS and YFSETQ. The CDR3 is 17 residues long. The CDR3 bases are TGCGCCAGCAGCTTGGGTCTAGCGGGAGGGCCCGGATACGAGCAGTACTTC. Encoded protein: CASSLGLAGGPGYEQYF.

J is TRBJ1-3 and V is TRBV5-6; no clear D. V lost 3 bases and J 4 bases, leaving 11 bases between the germline ends. The CDR3 is 14 residues long. Germline CDR1 reads SGHDT; CDR2 reads YYEEEE. The CDR3 DNA follows: TGTGCCAGCAGCTCGTCGGTTCTCGGAAACACCATATATTTT. Translation: CASSSSVLGNTIYF. Supplemented by reference TRBV5-6 and TRBJ1-3, the full variable domain reads DAGVTQSPTHLIKTRGQQVTLRCSPKSGHDTVSWYQQALGQGPQFIFQYYEEEERQRGNFPDRFSGHQFPNYSSELNVNALLLGDSALYLCASSSSVLGNTIYFGEGSWLTVV.

V is TRBV27 and J is TRBJ1-1; tentatively, D is TRBD1 (5 bases). V lost 3 bases to trimming and J lost 3 bases, with 8 bases between them. Germline values: CDR1 MNHEY, CDR2 SMNVEV (reference sequence). The CDR3 is 13 residues long. The CDR3 region is CASSLGPYTEAFF. CDR3 nucleotide sequence: TGTGCCAGCAGTTTGGGGCCCTACACTGAAGCTTTCTTT.

V and J are TRBV28 and TRBJ2-7; the match to TRBD1 covers 8 bases. Germline V gene data show CDR1 as MDHEN and CDR2 as SYDVKM. The V segment lost 5 bases and the J segment 3 bases; nucleotides outside the gene matches: 6. CDR3 length: 14 amino acids. CDR3 protein: CASSTGQGYYEQYF. Here the CDR3 DNA reads TGTGCCAGCAGTACCGGACAGGGATACTACGAGCAGTACTTC.